These 8 T cell receptor beta chains share one sample of origin, sequenced in a study of tumor and adjacent non-tumor tissue in lung cancer listed by TCRdb under 2018. Bulk unsorted tissue served as the source for RNA extraction, and RNA quality was assessed using a NanoDrop ND-1000 and an Agilent 2100. Library generation was performed with multiplex PCR. Sequencing used an Illumina HiSeq 2500. Following protocols modified from ARM-PCR, the researchers constructed TCRbeta libraries through three rounds of nested PCR with primers (Table S4). In-frame beta chains were kept once TCRdb had trimmed the public reads at Q25 with fastp and called clones with MiXCR. Every entry covers one CDR3 protein and lists the most common genes and DNA from its rows. A total of 75,000 to 80,000 distinct CDR3 sequences appear in this sample, 75% to 90% of them only once. The top ten clonotypes cover 13% of the sample. Sequencing was carried out using lung tumor tissue. These receptors were obtained from a woman aged 50 to 60 with non-small cell lung cancer.

Ten or more counts support this clonotype. A read error is possible here, since a much larger clone lies one base away. Because it lacks the conserved phenylalanine or tryptophan at the end, this CDR3 is likely a read error. The rearrangement links TRBV6-5 to TRBJ2-2; D assignment may be TRBD1 or TRBD2 (5 bases each). The length of the CDR3 is 15 residues. V was trimmed by 6 bases and J by 3 bases, leaving 14 bases between them. Germline V gene lookup returns CDR1 MNHEY and CDR2 SVGAGI. The CDR3, as DNA: TGTGCCAGCAGAACCGGGACCAAAGACACCGGGGAGCTGTTTCTT. Protein product: CASRTGTKDTGELFL.

To note about this clonotype: The missing conserved phenylalanine or tryptophan at the end of this CDR3 makes a read error likely. The chain recombines TRBV29-1 with TRBJ2-7; perhaps TRBD1 as D (6 bases). The length of the CDR3 is 13 residues. CDR1 and CDR2 (germline): SQVTM, ANQGSEA. The CDR3 loop reads CITRGRGPYEQYS. The CDR3 region has the DNA TGCATCACCCGTGGCAGGGGTCCCTACGAGCAGTACTCC.

As for this clonotype: A much larger clone is a single base away; this may be a read error. V gene TRBV7-9 combines with J gene TRBJ2-4; TRBD1 aligns across 10 bases. Germline CDR1 is SEHNR and CDR2 is FQNEAQ (reference sequence). V was pared by 7 bases and J by 10 bases, with 13 bases of the junction left unmatched. This CDR3 is built from 15 residues. The CDR3 is CASNASPGTGEIQYF. The CDR3 DNA follows: TGTGCCAGCAACGCAAGTCCCGGGACAGGGGAGATTCAGTACTTC.

As for this clonotype: The conserved phenylalanine or tryptophan is not found at the CDR3 terminus, so this likely reflects a read error. The gene calls are TRBV11-3 and TRBJ2-1; 7 nucleotides agree with TRBD1. The length of the CDR3 is 13 residues. Per the germline V gene, CDR1 is SGHNT and CDR2 is YENEEA. The CDR3 nucleotides read TGTGCAAGCAGCTTGGGACAGAACAATGAGCAGTTCCTC. Residues: CASSLGQNNEQFL.

This clonotype appeared a single time. The rearrangement joins TRBV6-6 to TRBJ2-3; 9 nucleotides match TRBD2. Germline V gene data show CDR1 as MNHNY and CDR2 as SVGAGI (reference sequence). The CDR3 is made up of 17 amino acids. The CDR3: CVTSYSRGSGGSDTQYF. CDR3 nucleotides: TGTGTCACCAGTTACTCTCGGGGTAGCGGGGGTTCAGATACGCAGTATTTT.

Remarks on this clonotype: The junction differs from germline at one of its ends, possibly a read error. The V and J genes are TRBV11-1 and TRBJ2-7; D gene unclear. Looked up from germline, CDR1 is SGHAT and CDR2 is FQDESV (reference sequence). This CDR3 region has 14 residues. The CDR3 coding sequence is TGTGCCAGCAGCCGCTGGAACAGTTCCTACGAGCATTACTTC. The encoded protein is CASSRWNSSYEHYF.

The chain uses TRBV6-6 and TRBJ2-7; 12 nucleotides agree with TRBD2. CDR1 and CDR2 (germline): MNHNY, SVGAGI (reference sequence). J was trimmed by 13 bases and V by 0 bases; bases with no gene match: 10. This CDR3 comprises 15 residues. This chain's CDR3 is CASSYSTSGSYGHYF. The CDR3 DNA follows: TGTGCCAGCAGTTACTCGACTAGCGGGAGTTACGGGCACTACTTC.

Only one count was recorded for this clonotype. One end of the junction fails to match germline, which may point to a read error. The V gene is TRBV29-1, the J gene TRBJ2-1; D may be TRBD2 (6 bases). The CDR3 runs 14 residues. Germline assignment: CDR1 SQVTM and CDR2 ANQGSEA. The CDR3 sequence: CIVSIGTGGNEQFF. CDR3 coding DNA: TGCATCGTTTCTATCGGGACCGGGGGTAATGAGCAGTTCTTC.